This TCR beta chain was sequenced during a study of blood T cell repertoires in COVID-19. V gave up 2 bases and J gave up 3 bases, with 16 bases separating them. The CDR3 sequence is 16 residues long. CDR1 and CDR2 from the germline V gene are LNHNV and YYDKDF (reference sequence). Generated by immunoSEQ multiplex PCR, the TCRdb table keeps only in-frame clones and is missing some. The sample has approximately 42,000 clones, roughly 73% seen once. The rearrangement uses TRBV15 and TRBJ2-5; D may be TRBD1 (7 bases). The receptor comes from a man older than 75 with acute or convalescent COVID-19. What was sequenced was peripheral blood. The CDR3, as DNA: TGTGCCACCAGCAGAACACTTGCAGGGGGGAAAGAGACCCAGTACTTC. Its translation: CATSRTLAGGKETQYF.